This T cell receptor beta chain derives from a study of blood T cell repertoires in COVID-19. Overall study context: Sample material is recorded as cDNA or gDNA derived from T cells, B-cell-depleted T cells, or PBMCs.

Those enrolled in Seattle joined during active infection and were followed longitudinally afterward. V was trimmed by 4 bases and J by 1 base, leaving 16 bases between them. Germline CDR1 and CDR2: MDHEN and SYDVKM. This CDR3 region has 16 residues. Per the original data handling: Amplified reference gene primers provided the basis for estimating nucleated cell counts. Clones were sequenced by immunoSEQ multiplex PCR, and TCRdb holds only the in-frame ones, with some missing. V and J calls and clone size are copied from that table; D and trimming were computed from the DNA. The table records hundreds of thousands of clones, more than 85% of them present only once. This clone was seen a single time.

Source material: peripheral blood. The chain carries TRBV28 and TRBJ2-5; a possible D gene is TRBD1 (5 bases). The receptor comes from a man aged 55-75 years with COVID-19, enrolled during active disease. CDR3 sequence: CASSYGATRLQETQYF. For the CDR3, the DNA is TGTGCCAGCAGTTATGGGGCTACGCGCCTCCAAGAGACCCAGTACTTC.